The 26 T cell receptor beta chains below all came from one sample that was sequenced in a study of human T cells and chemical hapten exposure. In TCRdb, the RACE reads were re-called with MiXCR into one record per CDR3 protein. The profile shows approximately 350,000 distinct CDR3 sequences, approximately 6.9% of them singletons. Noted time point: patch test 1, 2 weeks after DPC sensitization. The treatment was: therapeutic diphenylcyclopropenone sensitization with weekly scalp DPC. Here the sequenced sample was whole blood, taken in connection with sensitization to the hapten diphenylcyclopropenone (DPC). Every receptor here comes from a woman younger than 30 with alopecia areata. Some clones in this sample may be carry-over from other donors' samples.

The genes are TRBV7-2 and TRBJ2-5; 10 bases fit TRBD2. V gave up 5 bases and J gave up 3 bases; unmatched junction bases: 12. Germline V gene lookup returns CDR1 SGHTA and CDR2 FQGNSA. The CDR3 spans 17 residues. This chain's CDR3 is CASSRNPMGTSEETQYF. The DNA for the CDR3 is TGTGCCAGCAGCCGAAACCCGATGGGGACTAGCGAAGAGACCCAGTACTTC.

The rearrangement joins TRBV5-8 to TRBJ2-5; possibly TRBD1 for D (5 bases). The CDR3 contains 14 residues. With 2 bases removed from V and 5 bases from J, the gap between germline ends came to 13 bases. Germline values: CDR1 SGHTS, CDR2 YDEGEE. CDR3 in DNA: TGTGCCAGCAGCTTCGAGACAGACACGGAGACCCAGTACTTC. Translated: CASSFETDTETQYF.

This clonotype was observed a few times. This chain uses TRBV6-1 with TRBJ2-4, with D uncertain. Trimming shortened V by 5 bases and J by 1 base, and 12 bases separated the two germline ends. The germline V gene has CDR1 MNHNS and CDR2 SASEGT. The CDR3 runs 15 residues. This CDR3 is CASSSGLGAKNIQYF. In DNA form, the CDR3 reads TGTGCCAGCAGTTCTGGTTTGGGGGCCAAAAACATTCAGTACTTC.

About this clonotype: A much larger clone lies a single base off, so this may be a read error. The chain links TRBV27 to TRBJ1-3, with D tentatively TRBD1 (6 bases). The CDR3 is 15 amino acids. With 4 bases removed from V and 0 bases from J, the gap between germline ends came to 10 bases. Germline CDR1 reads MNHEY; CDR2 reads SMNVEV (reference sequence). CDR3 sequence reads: CASSYQGNSGNTIYF. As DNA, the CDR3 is TGTGCCAGCAGTTACCAGGGGAACTCTGGAAACACCATATATTTT.

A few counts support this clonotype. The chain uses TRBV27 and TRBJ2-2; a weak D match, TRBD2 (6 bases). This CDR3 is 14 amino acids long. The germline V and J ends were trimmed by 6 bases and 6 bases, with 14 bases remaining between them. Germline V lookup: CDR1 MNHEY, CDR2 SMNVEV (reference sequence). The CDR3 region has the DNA TGTGCCAGCAGCCAAGGGGCGGGGCCCGGGGAGCTGTTTTTT. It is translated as CASSQGAGPGELFF.

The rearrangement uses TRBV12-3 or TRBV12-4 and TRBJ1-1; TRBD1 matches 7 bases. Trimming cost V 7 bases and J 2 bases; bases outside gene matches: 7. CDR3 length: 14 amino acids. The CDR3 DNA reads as TGTGCCAGCACCTTGACAGGGAGTAACACTGAAGCTTTCTTT. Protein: CASTLTGSNTEAFF.

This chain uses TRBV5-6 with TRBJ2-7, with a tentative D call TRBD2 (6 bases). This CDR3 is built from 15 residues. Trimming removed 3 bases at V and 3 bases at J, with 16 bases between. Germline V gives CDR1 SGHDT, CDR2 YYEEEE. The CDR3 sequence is CASSSLWRANYEQYF. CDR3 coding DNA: TGTGCCAGCAGCTCCCTTTGGAGGGCTAACTACGAGCAGTACTTC.

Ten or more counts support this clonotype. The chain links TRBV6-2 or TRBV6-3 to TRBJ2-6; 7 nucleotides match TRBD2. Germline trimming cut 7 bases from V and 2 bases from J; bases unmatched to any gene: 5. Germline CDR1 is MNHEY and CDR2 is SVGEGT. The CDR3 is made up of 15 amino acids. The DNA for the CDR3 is TGTGCCAGCAAAGGACGGGGGGCTGGGGCCAACGTCCTGACTTTC. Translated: CASKGRGAGANVLTF.

CDR3 in amino acids: CASSQASTAAPLHF. For the CDR3, the DNA is TGTGCCAGCAGCCAAGCCTCGACAGCTGCACCCCTCCACTTT. The chain joins TRBV3-1 to TRBJ1-6; D perhaps matches TRBD1 (5 bases). From germline, CDR1 is LGHDT and CDR2 YNNKEL (reference sequence). The V and J ends lost 1 base and 11 bases respectively, with 12 bases between them. This CDR3 comprises 14 residues.

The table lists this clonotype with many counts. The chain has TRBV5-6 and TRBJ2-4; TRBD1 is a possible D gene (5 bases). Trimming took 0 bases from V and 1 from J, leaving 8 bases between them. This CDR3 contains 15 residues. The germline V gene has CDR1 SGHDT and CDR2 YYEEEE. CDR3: CASSLDRSAKNIQYF. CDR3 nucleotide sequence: TGTGCCAGCAGCTTGGACAGGAGCGCCAAAAACATTCAGTACTTC.

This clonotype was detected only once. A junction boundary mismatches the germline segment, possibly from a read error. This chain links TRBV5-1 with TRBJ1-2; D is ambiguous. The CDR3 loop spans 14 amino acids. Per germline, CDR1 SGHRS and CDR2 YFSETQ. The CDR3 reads CVSRTAGSDYGYTF. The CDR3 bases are TGCGTCAGCAGGACCGCTGGGAGTGACTATGGCTACACCTTC.

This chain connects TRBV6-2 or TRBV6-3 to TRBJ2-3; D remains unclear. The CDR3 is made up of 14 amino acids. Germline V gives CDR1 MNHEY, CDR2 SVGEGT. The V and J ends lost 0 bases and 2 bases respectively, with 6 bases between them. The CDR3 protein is CASSYSLITDTQYF. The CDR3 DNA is TGTGCCAGCAGTTACTCGCTAATCACAGATACGCAGTATTTT.

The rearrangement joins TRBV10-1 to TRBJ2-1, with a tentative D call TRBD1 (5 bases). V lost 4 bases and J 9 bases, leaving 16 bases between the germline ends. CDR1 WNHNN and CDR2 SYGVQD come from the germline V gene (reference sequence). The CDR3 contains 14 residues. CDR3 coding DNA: TGCGCCAGCAGTGCGTGTAAGGGGCATCGTGAGCAGTTCTTC. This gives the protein CASSACKGHREQFF.

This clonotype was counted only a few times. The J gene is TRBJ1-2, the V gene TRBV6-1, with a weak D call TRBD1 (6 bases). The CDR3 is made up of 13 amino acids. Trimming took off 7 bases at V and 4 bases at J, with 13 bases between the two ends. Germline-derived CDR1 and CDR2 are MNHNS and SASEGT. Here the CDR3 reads CASIPGVSYGYTF. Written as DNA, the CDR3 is TGTGCCAGCATCCCAGGGGTGAGCTATGGCTACACCTTC.

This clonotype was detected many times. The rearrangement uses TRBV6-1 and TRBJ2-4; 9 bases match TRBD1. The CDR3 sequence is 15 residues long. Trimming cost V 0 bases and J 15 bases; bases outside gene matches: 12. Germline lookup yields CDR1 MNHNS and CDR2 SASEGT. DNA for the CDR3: TGTGCCAGCAGTGAAGCCACGGGACAGGGCCCCCCGGCGTACTTC. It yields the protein CASSEATGQGPPAYF.

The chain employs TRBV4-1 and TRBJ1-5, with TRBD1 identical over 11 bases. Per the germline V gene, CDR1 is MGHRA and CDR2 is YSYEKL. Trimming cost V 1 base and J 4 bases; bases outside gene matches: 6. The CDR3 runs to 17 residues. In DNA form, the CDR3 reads TGCGCCAGCAGCCAAGTCCCGGGACAGGGGGGGAATCAGCCCCAGCATTTT. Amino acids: CASSQVPGQGGNQPQHF.

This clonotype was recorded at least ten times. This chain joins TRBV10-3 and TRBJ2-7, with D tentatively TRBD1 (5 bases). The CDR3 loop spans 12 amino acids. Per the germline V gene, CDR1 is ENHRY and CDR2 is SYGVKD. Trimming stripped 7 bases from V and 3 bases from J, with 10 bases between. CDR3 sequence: CAINQGYYEQYF. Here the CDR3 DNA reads TGTGCCATCAACCAGGGATACTACGAGCAGTACTTC.

Written as DNA, the CDR3 is TGTGCCAGCAGCTTGACAGGGGTTTGGGACACCGGGGAGCTGTTTTTT. It codes for CASSLTGVWDTGELFF. This chain joins TRBV9 and TRBJ2-2, with 8 bases that match TRBD1. Germline V gene data show CDR1 as SGDLS and CDR2 as YYNGEE. V dropped 4 bases and J dropped 3; count of bases not matched to a gene: 8. The CDR3 has 16 amino acids.

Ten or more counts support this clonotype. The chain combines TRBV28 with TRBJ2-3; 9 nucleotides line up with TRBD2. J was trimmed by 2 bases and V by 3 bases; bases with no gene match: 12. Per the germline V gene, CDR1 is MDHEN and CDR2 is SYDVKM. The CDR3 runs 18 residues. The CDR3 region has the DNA TGTGCCAGCAGTTTTGCGGATGAGCGGGGGGTTATCACAGATACGCAGTATTTT. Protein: CASSFADERGVITDTQYF.

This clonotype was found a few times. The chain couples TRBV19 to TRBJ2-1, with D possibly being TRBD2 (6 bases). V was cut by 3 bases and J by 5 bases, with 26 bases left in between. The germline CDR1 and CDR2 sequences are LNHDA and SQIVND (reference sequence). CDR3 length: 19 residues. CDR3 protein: CASSIWGTSSQKTHNEQFF. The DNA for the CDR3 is TGTGCCAGTAGTATCTGGGGGACTTCCTCCCAAAAAACCCACAATGAGCAGTTCTTC. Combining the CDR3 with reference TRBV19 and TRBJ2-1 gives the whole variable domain DGGITQSPKYLFRKEGQNVTLSCEQNLNHDAMYWYRQDPGQGLRLIYYSQIVNDFQKGDIAEGYSVSREKKESFPLTVTSAQKNPTAFYLCASSIWGTSSQKTHNEQFFGPGTRLTVL.

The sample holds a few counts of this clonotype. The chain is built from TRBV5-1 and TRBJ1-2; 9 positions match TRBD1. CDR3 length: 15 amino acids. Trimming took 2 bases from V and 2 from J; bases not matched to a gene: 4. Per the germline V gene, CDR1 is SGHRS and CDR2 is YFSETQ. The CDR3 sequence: CASSFAGTGNYGYTF. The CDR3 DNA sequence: TGCGCCAGCAGCTTCGCCGGGACAGGGAACTATGGCTACACCTTC.

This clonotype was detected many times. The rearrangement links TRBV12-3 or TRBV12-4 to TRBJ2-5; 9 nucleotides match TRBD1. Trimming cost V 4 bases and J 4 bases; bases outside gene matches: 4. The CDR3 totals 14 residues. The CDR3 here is CASSSGQGGETQYF. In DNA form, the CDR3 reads TGTGCCAGCAGTTCGGGACAGGGTGGAGAGACCCAGTACTTC.

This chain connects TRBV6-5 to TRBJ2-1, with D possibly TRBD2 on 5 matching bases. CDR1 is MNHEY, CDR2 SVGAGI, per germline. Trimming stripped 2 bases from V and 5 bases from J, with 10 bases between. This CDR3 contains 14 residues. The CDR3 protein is CASSYTRRDNEQFF. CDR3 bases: TGTGCCAGCAGTTACACGAGGCGGGACAATGAGCAGTTCTTC.

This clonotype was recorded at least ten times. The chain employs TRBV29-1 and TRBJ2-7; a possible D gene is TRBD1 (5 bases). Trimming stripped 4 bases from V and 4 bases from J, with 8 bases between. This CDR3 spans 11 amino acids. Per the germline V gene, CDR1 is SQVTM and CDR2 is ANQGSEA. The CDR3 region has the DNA TGCAGCGTTGGAAAGGGGTACGAGCAGTACTTC. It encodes CSVGKGYEQYF.

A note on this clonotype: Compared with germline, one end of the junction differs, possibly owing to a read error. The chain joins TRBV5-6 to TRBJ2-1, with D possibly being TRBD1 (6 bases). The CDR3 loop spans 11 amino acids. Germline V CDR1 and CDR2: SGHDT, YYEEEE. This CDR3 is CVSSLSRDKFF. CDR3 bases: TGTGTCAGCAGCCTGTCCCGGGACAAGTTCTTC.

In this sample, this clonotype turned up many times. The CDR3 region has the DNA TGTGCCAGCAGTGGACAGGGGGCGGATGGCTACACCTTC. Its protein product is CASSGQGADGYTF. The J gene is TRBJ1-2, the V gene TRBV4-2; the match to TRBD1 covers 11 bases. Germline V gene sequence: CDR1 LGHNA, CDR2 YNFKEQ. V gave up 6 bases and J gave up 6 bases; unmatched junction bases: 3. The CDR3 has 13 amino acids.